Listed here are 8 T cell receptor beta chains from one sample, sequenced in a study of CD8 T cells in seronegative destructive rheumatoid arthritis (dated by TCRdb to 2020 to 2022). Library method: the immunoSEQ multiplex PCR assay. TCRdb carries this immuneACCESS record with in-frame sequences only. Its versions omit some clonotypes, under half of them owing to an unresolved V gene in the studies checked, with the rest unexplained. The sample yields fewer than 5,000 clones; under 85% were counted once. The biggest ten clones account for roughly a third of the sample. The sequenced sample consisted of CD8+ T cells from blood. The source is a woman aged 45-69 years with seronegative destructive rheumatoid arthritis.

This chain joins TRBV5-8 and TRBJ1-5, with TRBD1 matching 9 bases. With 4 bases clipped from V and 5 bases from J, the junction kept 7 bases outside the gene matches. CDR1 SGHTS and CDR2 YDEGEE come from the germline V gene. This CDR3 has 15 amino acids. The CDR3 loop is CASSREGTGHQPQHF. The CDR3 DNA sequence: TGTGCCAGCAGCCGCGAAGGGACAGGGCATCAGCCCCAGCATTTT. Drawing the rest from reference TRBV5-8 and TRBJ1-5, the complete variable domain is EAGVTQSPTHLIKTRGQQATLRCSPISGHTSVYWYQQALGLGLQFLLWYDEGEERNRGNFPPRFSGRQFPNYSSELNVNALELEDSALYLCASSREGTGHQPQHFGDGTRLSIL.

The rearrangement joins TRBV5-1 to TRBJ2-3; D is possibly TRBD2 (6 bases). The CDR3 is 17 residues long. Germline CDR1 is SGHRS and CDR2 is YFSETQ. V lost 4 bases and J lost 5, with 23 bases in between. The CDR3 DNA reads as TGCGCCAGCAGCGGACGGGACTGGCCCTCCGTGGGAGATACGCAGTATTTT. Its protein product is CASSGRDWPSVGDTQYF.

This clone was found a few times. This rearrangement joins TRBV10-3 to TRBJ2-3; 11 bases map to TRBD2. The germline CDR1 and CDR2 sequences are ENHRY and SYGVKD. The length of the CDR3 is 17 residues. V was pared by 3 bases and J by 2 bases, with 7 bases of the junction left unmatched. Here the CDR3 reads CAISDATSGDLTDTQYF. The DNA of the CDR3 is TGTGCCATCAGTGATGCGACTAGCGGGGACCTCACAGATACGCAGTATTTT.

The J gene is TRBJ2-2, the V gene TRBV5-8, with TRBD1 matching 9 bases. The germline gives CDR1 SGHTS, CDR2 YDEGEE. The ends lost 2 bases at V and 4 bases at J; junction bases unmatched: 12. CDR3 length: 18 amino acids. The CDR3 is CASSFPGQGPTLTGELFF. CDR3 in DNA: TGTGCCAGCAGCTTCCCGGGACAGGGCCCGACACTCACCGGGGAGCTGTTTTTT.

The gene calls are TRBV14 and TRBJ2-1, with TRBD2 matching 10 bases. J lost 4 bases, V lost 3 bases, and 12 bases had no gene match. Germline V CDR1 and CDR2: SGHDN, FVKESK. The CDR3 covers 18 residues. The DNA of the CDR3 is TGTGCCAGCAGCCACGGAGCGGGAGGGGACGGGCGGTACAATGAGCAGTTCTTC. Translated, it gives CASSHGAGGDGRYNEQFF.

This sequence joins TRBV5-8 and TRBJ2-1; TRBD2 aligns across 8 bases. Germline V CDR1 and CDR2: SGHTS, YDEGEE. This CDR3 is 15 amino acids long. J lost 2 bases, V lost 6 bases, and 7 bases had no gene match. The CDR3 protein is CASIRRGVAYNEQFF. The CDR3 bases are TGTGCCAGCATCCGGCGGGGGGTGGCCTACAATGAGCAGTTCTTC. Complete variable domain (other parts from reference TRBV5-8 and TRBJ2-1): EAGVTQSPTHLIKTRGQQATLRCSPISGHTSVYWYQQALGLGLQFLLWYDEGEERNRGNFPPRFSGRQFPNYSSELNVNALELEDSALYLCASIRRGVAYNEQFFGPGTRLTVL.

V and J are TRBV5-1 and TRBJ2-7; 9 nucleotides match TRBD1. CDR1 is SGHRS, CDR2 YFSETQ, per germline. The CDR3 is 13 amino acids. The junction had 3 bases not matched to a gene; V was cut back by 4 bases and J by 4 bases. The CDR3 region has the DNA TGCGCCAGCAGCGGGGACAGGGTGTACGAGCAGTACTTC. It codes for CASSGDRVYEQYF.

The chain employs TRBV2 and TRBJ1-5; 7 nucleotides match TRBD1. Germline V lookup: CDR1 SNHLY, CDR2 FYNNEI. With V trimmed by 2 bases and J by 0 bases, 4 bases remained unmatched. This CDR3 has 16 residues. CDR3 amino acids: CASSELGGISNQPQHF. Written as DNA, the CDR3 is TGTGCCAGCAGTGAATTAGGGGGCATTAGCAATCAGCCCCAGCATTTT.